What follows are 9 T cell receptor beta chains derived from one specimen sequenced in a study of radiation and T cells in renal cell carcinoma. Clones were read by immunoSEQ multiplex PCR, and TCRdb kept only the in-frame ones, dropping some. Of approximately 140,000 clones listed, 88% are singletons. Regarding time point: baseline pretreatment blood. As to treatment: 15 Gy SBRT to primary tumor, nephrectomy 4 weeks later. Source: blood, taken from a patient whose treatment included radiotherapy and nephrectomy. Source of these receptors: a woman in her 70s with renal cell carcinoma.

The rearrangement uses TRBV4-1 and TRBJ2-7; TRBD1 is a possible D gene (5 bases). The CDR3 spans 14 residues. Germline CDR1 is MGHRA and CDR2 is YSYEKL. V was shortened by 1 base and J by 3 bases, with 10 bases between the two germline ends. In nucleotides, the CDR3 is TGCGCCAGCAGCCAAGGTCCTACAGGCTACGAGCAGTACTTC. Protein: CASSQGPTGYEQYF.

J is TRBJ2-3 and V is TRBV14; 8 bases map to TRBD2. From germline, CDR1 is SGHDN and CDR2 FVKESK. This CDR3 comprises 16 residues. J lost 6 bases, V lost 4 bases, and 12 bases had no gene match. The CDR3 DNA follows: TGTGCCAGCAGCCCTTTGGCGGGGGGACACCTCGATACGCAGTATTTT. It encodes CASSPLAGGHLDTQYF.

CDR3 in amino acids: CASSAARQTQYF. CDR3 DNA sequence: TGTGCCAGCAGTGCAGCGCGACAGACCCAGTACTTC. The rearrangement joins TRBV28 to TRBJ2-5; D uncertain. The V gene lost 5 bases and the J gene lost 6 bases, with 10 bases spanning the gap. Germline V gene sequence: CDR1 MDHEN, CDR2 SYDVKM. The CDR3 length is 12 residues.

The genes are TRBV7-2 and TRBJ2-7; D call uncertain. CDR1 and CDR2 from the germline V gene are SGHTA and FQGNSA. The CDR3 totals 12 residues. The V gene lost 5 bases and the J gene lost 7 bases, with 12 bases spanning the gap. As DNA, the CDR3 is TGTGCCAGCAGCCTAACGGGTTGGGAGCAGTACTTC. Its protein is CASSLTGWEQYF.

This clone was seen more than once but under ten times. This chain uses TRBV5-8 with TRBJ1-1; D not resolved. CDR3 length: 14 residues. The germline CDR1 and CDR2 sequences are SGHTS and YDEGEE. V lost 1 base, J lost 6 bases, and 13 bases lay in between. CDR3 in amino acids: CASSLRTKGAEAFF. As DNA, the CDR3 is TGTGCCAGCAGCTTGAGGACTAAGGGTGCTGAAGCTTTCTTT.

This chain uses TRBV9 with TRBJ1-2; D is undetermined. V dropped 6 bases and J dropped 8 bases, with 20 bases sitting between them. Germline assignment: CDR1 SGDLS and CDR2 YYNGEE. This CDR3 spans 14 amino acids. In nucleotides, the CDR3 is TGTGCCAGCATAGAGATGAGAGGGAGGGAGGGCTACACCTTC. The encoded protein is CASIEMRGREGYTF. The full variable domain, its missing parts supplied by reference TRBV9 and TRBJ1-2, is DSGVTQTPKHLITATGQRVTLRCSPRSGDLSVYWYQQSLDQGLQFLIQYYNGEERAKGNILERFSAQQFPDLHSELNLSSLELGDSALYFCASIEMRGREGYTFGSGTRLTVV.

This chain connects TRBV27 to TRBJ2-5; a possible D gene is TRBD2 (6 bases). CDR3 length: 15 residues. Germline CDR1 is MNHEY and CDR2 is SMNVEV (reference sequence). V was pared by 5 bases and J by 1 base, with 14 bases between. The CDR3 is CASSPLPAGQETQYF. CDR3 DNA: TGTGCCAGCAGTCCCCTACCAGCGGGCCAAGAGACCCAGTACTTC.

The chain couples TRBV5-1 to TRBJ2-7, with 10 bases fitting TRBD2. Germline trimming cut 0 bases from V and 2 bases from J; bases unmatched to any gene: 2. Germline V gene sequence: CDR1 SGHRS, CDR2 YFSETQ. The CDR3 length is 15 residues. In DNA, the CDR3 is TGCGCCAGCAGCTTGGCGAGCGGGGGGGCCTACGAGCAGTACTTC. It yields the protein CASSLASGGAYEQYF.

This clone was recorded only once. V and J are TRBV5-1 and TRBJ2-7; 10 nucleotides match TRBD1. V trimming: 6 bases; J trimming: 5 bases; junction bases outside the gene matches: 8. This CDR3 region has 14 residues. CDR1 and CDR2 (germline): SGHRS, YFSETQ. The CDR3 DNA reads TGCGCCAGCATGGAGGGGGACAGGGGCCACGAGCAGTACTTC. Its translation: CASMEGDRGHEQYF.